This TCR beta chain was captured by sequencing in a study of cytomegalovirus exposure and HLA in healthy donors. Whole-study context: Out of roughly 170 million T cells, an earlier analysis found over 100 million unique TCR beta sequences in total. Broader study findings: Sequencing probably produced one cluster of sequence variants that were highly shared.

Points on this clone: Its antigen is undetermined.

The length of the CDR3 is 13 residues. Per germline, CDR1 ENHRY and CDR2 SYGVKD. Unmatched junction bases numbered 6, after V lost 6 bases and J lost 8 bases. 13 Jbeta primers and 60 Vbeta primers were used for the PCR. Only in-frame clones appear in the TCRdb table, and some are missing; sequencing was by immunoSEQ multiplex PCR. Of more than 90,000 clones in the sample, 79% were seen once. The source is a woman aged 18-29 years in good health and CMV-seropositive. The source material was PBMCs. This chain links TRBV10-3 with TRBJ1-2; 10 positions match TRBD1. The CDR3 loop is CAIRGDRGRGYTF. Written as DNA, the CDR3 is TGTGCCATCAGAGGGGACAGGGGACGAGGCTACACCTTC.